The rows below give T cell receptor beta chains drawn from one sample of a study of T cells in Graves' hyperthyroidism and ophthalmopathy. TCRdb reanalysed the multiplex PCR reads using MiXCR and keeps one entry per CDR3 protein. The table includes 500,000 to 650,000 distinct CDR3 sequences, roughly 15% detected once. Sequenced sample: blood. These TCRs come from a woman aged 40 to 50 with Graves' hyperthyroidism. The CDR3 runs from the conserved cysteine through the conserved F or W. The order of the fields is J gene, V gene, clone size, D gene, CDR3 protein, CDR3 DNA. The D gene is left open where the match is weak. The size of a clone is reported for some rows only, either as once, few or many, or as a class for expanded clones.

>TRBJ2-7|TRBV3-1|many|TRBD1
CASSPYRGLEQYF
TGTGCCAGCAGCCCCTACAGGGGGCTAGAGCAGTACTTC
>TRBJ2-7|TRBV20-1|many|TRBD2
CSARPDLAGGPYEQYF
TGCAGTGCTAGACCCGACCTAGCGGGAGGGCCCTACGAGCAGTACTTC
>TRBJ2-6|TRBV2|.|.
CASSEQTALSGANVLTF
TGTGCCAGCAGTGAACAGACAGCCCTCTCTGGGGCCAACGTCCTGACTTTC
>TRBJ2-3|TRBV6-1|many|.
CASSDYEASGQDTQYF
TGTGCCAGCAGTGACTACGAGGCTAGTGGGCAGGATACGCAGTATTTT
>TRBJ2-1|TRBV7-2|many|.
CASSLVRGSEQFF
TGTGCCAGCAGCTTAGTTCGGGGTTCTGAGCAGTTCTTC
>TRBJ2-2|TRBV25-1|few|.
CASSAGLVVGNTGELFF
TGTGCCAGCAGTGCGGGCCTTGTAGTGGGGAACACCGGGGAGCTGTTTTTT
>TRBJ2-4|TRBV30|many|TRBD2
CAWGEGNIQYF
TGTGCCTGGGGGGAGGGAAACATTCAGTACTTC
>TRBJ2-1|TRBV28|many|TRBD2
CASSPNGLAGANNEQFF
TGTGCCAGCAGTCCTAACGGACTAGCGGGCGCGAACAATGAGCAGTTCTTC
>TRBJ1-6|TRBV6-2/TRBV6-3|.|.
CASKGSIENSPLHF
TGTGCCAGCAAAGGTAGTATAGAGAATTCACCCCTCCACTTT
>TRBJ2-3|TRBV4-2|.|.
CASSQEGSGDTQYF
TGTGCCAGCAGCCAAGAGGGTAGCGGAGATACGCAGTATTTT
>TRBJ2-6|TRBV28|.|.
CASSRGPSGANVLTF
TGTGCCAGCAGTCGAGGGCCTTCTGGGGCCAACGTCCTGACTTTC
>TRBJ1-5|TRBV27|many|.
CASSLIAGLQPQHF
TGTGCCAGCAGTTTAATCGCGGGTCTTCAGCCCCAGCATTTT
>TRBJ2-7|TRBV19|.|TRBD2
CASSIGLAPSYEQYF
TGTGCCAGTAGTATAGGACTAGCGCCATCCTACGAGCAGTACTTC
>TRBJ1-5|TRBV9|few|.
CASSVVGQPQHF
TGTGCCAGCAGCGTAGTTGGGCAGCCCCAGCATTTT
>TRBJ2-1|TRBV14|.|.
CASSQEVVSSYNEQFF
TGTGCCAGCAGCCAAGAAGTAGTTTCATCCTACAATGAGCAGTTCTTC
>TRBJ2-3|TRBV11-3|many|.
CASSLVLGGTDTQYF
TGTGCCAGCAGCTTAGTCCTAGGGGGGACAGATACGCAGTATTTT
>TRBJ2-2|TRBV19|.|TRBD2
CASSRRLAGGGTRELFF
TGTGCCAGTAGTCGAAGACTAGCGGGAGGGGGCACCAGGGAGCTGTTTTTT
>TRBJ2-1|TRBV5-1|many|TRBD2
CASSSGLAGEGRNEQFF
TGCGCCAGCAGCTCGGGACTAGCGGGAGAGGGCCGCAATGAGCAGTTCTTC
>TRBJ2-1|TRBV10-1|.|.
CASSEYRTLGEQFF
TGCGCCAGCAGTGAGTACCGGACTTTGGGTGAGCAGTTCTTC
>TRBJ2-2|TRBV7-8|many|.
CASSLNKGGTETGELFF
TGTGCCAGCAGCCTAAATAAAGGGGGGACTGAGACCGGGGAGCTGTTTTTT
>TRBJ2-5|TRBV20-1|many|.
CSARRARETQYF
TGCAGTGCTAGGCGGGCAAGGGAGACCCAGTACTTC
>TRBJ2-5|TRBV5-1|few|.
CASSLANKGGSETQYF
TGCGCCAGCAGCTTGGCAAATAAAGGGGGTTCGGAGACCCAGTACTTC
>TRBJ2-5|TRBV27|.|TRBD2
CASSLLPGTSRETQYF
TGTGCCAGCAGTCTCCTCCCCGGGACTAGCAGAGAGACCCAGTACTTC
>TRBJ2-7|TRBV4-1|once|.
CASSQGSLALSYEQYF
TGCGCCAGCAGCCAAGGAAGCCTAGCGTTATCCTACGAGCAGTACTTC
>TRBJ2-7|TRBV9|few|TRBD2
CASSVGSSGTYEQYF
TGTGCCAGCAGCGTAGGATCTAGCGGGACCTACGAGCAGTACTTC
>TRBJ2-5|TRBV19|many|.
CASSIGGRRGTQYF
TGTGCCAGTAGTATCGGGGGGCGACGGGGGACCCAGTACTTC
>TRBJ2-7|TRBV11-1|many|.
CASSLAGVSSYEQYF
TGTGCCAGCAGCTTAGCCGGGGTTAGCTCCTACGAGCAGTACTTC
>TRBJ2-1|TRBV7-9|.|.
CASSPAGTPNNEQFF
TGTGCCAGCAGCCCAGCCGGGACTCCTAACAATGAGCAGTTCTTC
>TRBJ2-7|TRBV6-1|many|TRBD1
CASSVQGEYEQYF
TGTGCCAGCAGTGTGCAGGGGGAATACGAGCAGTACTTC
>TRBJ2-1|TRBV27|many|TRBD2
CASSLGLWNEQFF
TGTGCCAGCAGTTTGGGACTATGGAATGAGCAGTTCTTC
>TRBJ1-4|TRBV4-1|.|.
CASSLKSLTTNEKLFF
TGCGCCAGCAGCCTAAAATCCCTGACAACTAATGAAAAACTGTTTTTT
>TRBJ1-6|TRBV7-9|many|TRBD1
CASSSTGGGESPLHF
TGTGCCAGCAGCTCTACAGGGGGCGGTGAGTCACCCCTCCACTTT
>TRBJ2-2|TRBV27|.|TRBD2
CASKPSGSGTGELFF
TGTGCCAGCAAACCAAGCGGGAGTGGTACCGGGGAGCTGTTTTTT
>TRBJ2-2|TRBV6-1|many|.
CASSVKGGELFF
TGTGCCAGCTCCGTAAAAGGCGGGGAGCTGTTTTTT
>TRBJ1-1|TRBV12-3/TRBV12-4|many|.
CASSPGQPNTEAFF
TGTGCCAGCAGTCCCGGACAGCCGAACACTGAAGCTTTCTTT